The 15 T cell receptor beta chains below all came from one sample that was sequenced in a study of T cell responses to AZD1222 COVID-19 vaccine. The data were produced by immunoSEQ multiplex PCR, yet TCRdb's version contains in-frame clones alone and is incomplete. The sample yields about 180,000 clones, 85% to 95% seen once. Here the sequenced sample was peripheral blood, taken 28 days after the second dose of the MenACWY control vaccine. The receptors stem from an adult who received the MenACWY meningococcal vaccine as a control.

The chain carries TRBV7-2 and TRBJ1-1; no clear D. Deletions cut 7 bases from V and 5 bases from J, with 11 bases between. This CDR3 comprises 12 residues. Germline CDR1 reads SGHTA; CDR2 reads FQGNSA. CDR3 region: CASNLIGTEAFF. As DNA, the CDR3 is TGTGCCAGCAACTTGATAGGAACTGAAGCTTTCTTT.

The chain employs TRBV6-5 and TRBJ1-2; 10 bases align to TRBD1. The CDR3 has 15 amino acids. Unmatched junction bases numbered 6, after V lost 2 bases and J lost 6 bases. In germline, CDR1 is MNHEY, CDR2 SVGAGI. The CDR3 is CASSYRRQGAHGYTF. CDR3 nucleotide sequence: TGTGCCAGCAGTTACAGGAGACAGGGGGCACATGGCTACACCTTC.

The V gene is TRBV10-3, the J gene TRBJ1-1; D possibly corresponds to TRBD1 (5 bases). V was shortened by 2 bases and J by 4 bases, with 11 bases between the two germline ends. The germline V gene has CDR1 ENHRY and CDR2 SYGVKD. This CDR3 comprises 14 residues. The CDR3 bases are TGTGCCATCAGTGAGGGTGCCGGGGGCACTGAAGCTTTCTTT. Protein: CAISEGAGGTEAFF.

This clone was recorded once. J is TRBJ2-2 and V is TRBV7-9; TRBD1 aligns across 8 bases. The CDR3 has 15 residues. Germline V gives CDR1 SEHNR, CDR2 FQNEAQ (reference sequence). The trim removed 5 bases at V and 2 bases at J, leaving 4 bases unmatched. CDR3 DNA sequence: TGTGCCAGCAGCCTAGGACAGGGTAACACCGGGGAGCTGTTTTTT. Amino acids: CASSLGQGNTGELFF.

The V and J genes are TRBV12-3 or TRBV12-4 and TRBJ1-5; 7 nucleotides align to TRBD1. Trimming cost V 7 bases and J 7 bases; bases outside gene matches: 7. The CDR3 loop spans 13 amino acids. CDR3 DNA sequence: TGTGCCAGCAACAACAGGGGTGGGCAGCCCCAGCATTTT. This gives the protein CASNNRGGQPQHF.

In DNA, the CDR3 is TGTGCCAGCAGTCAAATTGGGGTATCTGAGGAAAAACTGTTTTTT. Amino acids: CASSQIGVSEEKLFF. The rearrangement joins TRBV2 to TRBJ1-4; no definite D call. The CDR3 loop spans 15 amino acids. Germline-derived CDR1 and CDR2 are SNHLY and FYNNEI. Trimming stripped 5 bases from V and 8 bases from J, with 18 bases between. The variable domain in full, with the rest retrieved from reference TRBV2 and TRBJ1-4, is EPEVTQTPSHQVTQMGQEVILRCVPISNHLYFYWYRQILGQKVEFLVSFYNNEISEKSEIFDDQFSVERPDGSNFTLKIRSTKLEDSAMYFCASSQIGVSEEKLFFGSGTQLSVL.

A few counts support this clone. CDR3 residues: CASSLAGAGYTF. Here the CDR3 DNA reads TGTGCCAGCAGTTTAGCCGGGGCCGGCTACACCTTC. The chain couples TRBV12-3 or TRBV12-4 to TRBJ1-2; D might be TRBD1 (5 bases). The CDR3 sequence is 12 residues long. The germline V and J ends were trimmed by 0 bases and 8 bases, with 7 bases remaining between them.

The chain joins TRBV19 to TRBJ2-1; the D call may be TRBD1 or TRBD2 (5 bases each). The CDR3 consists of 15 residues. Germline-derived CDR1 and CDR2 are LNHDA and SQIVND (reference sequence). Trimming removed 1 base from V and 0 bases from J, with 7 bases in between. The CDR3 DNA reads TGTGCCAGTAGTATAGGGGGGTACTCCTACAATGAGCAGTTCTTC. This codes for CASSIGGYSYNEQFF. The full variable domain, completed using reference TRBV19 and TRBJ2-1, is DGGITQSPKYLFRKEGQNVTLSCEQNLNHDAMYWYRQDPGQGLRLIYYSQIVNDFQKGDIAEGYSVSREKKESFPLTVTSAQKNPTAFYLCASSIGGYSYNEQFFGPGTRLTVL.

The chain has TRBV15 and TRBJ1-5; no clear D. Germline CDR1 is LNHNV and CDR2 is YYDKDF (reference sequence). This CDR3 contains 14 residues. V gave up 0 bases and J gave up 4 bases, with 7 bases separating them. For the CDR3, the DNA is TGTGCCACCAGCAGAGATGTAGGAAATCAGCCCCAGCATTTT. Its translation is CATSRDVGNQPQHF.

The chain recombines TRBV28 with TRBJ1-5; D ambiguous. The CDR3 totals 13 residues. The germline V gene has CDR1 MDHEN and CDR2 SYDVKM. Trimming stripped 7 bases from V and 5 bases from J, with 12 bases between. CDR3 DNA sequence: TGTGCCAGCACCTTCGGATACCATCAGCCCCAGCATTTT. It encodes CASTFGYHQPQHF.

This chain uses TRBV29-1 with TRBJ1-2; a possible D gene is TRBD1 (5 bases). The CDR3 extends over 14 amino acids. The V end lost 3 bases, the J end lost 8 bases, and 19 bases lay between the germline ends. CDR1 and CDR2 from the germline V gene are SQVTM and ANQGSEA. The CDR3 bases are TGCAGCGTTGAGGTACGGGACCCAGGCGGGGGCTACACCTTC. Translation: CSVEVRDPGGGYTF. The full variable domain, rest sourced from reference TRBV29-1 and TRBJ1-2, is SAVISQKPSRDICQRGTSLTIQCQVDSQVTMMFWYRQQPGQSLTLIATANQGSEATYESGFVIDKFPISRPNLTFSTLTVSNMSPEDSSIYLCSVEVRDPGGGYTFGSGTRLTVV.

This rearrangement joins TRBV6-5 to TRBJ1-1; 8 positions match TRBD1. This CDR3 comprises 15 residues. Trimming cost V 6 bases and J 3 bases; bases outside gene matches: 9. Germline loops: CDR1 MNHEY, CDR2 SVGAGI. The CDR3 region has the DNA TGTGCCAGCAGCTTACAGGGGGGGGTTTACACTGAAGCTTTCTTT. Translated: CASSLQGGVYTEAFF.

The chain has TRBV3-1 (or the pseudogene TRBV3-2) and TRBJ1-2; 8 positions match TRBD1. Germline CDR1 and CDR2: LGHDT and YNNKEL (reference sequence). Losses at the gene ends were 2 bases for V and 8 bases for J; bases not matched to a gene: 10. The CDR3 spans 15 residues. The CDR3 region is CASSQSGGAGWGYTF. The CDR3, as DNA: TGTGCCAGCAGCCAATCAGGGGGCGCTGGTTGGGGCTACACCTTC.

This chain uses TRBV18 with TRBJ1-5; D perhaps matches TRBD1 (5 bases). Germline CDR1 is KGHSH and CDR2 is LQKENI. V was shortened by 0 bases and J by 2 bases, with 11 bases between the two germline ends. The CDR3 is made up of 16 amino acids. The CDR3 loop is CASSPPGVAGNQPQHF. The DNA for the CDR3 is TGTGCCAGCTCACCACCGGGGGTGGCAGGCAATCAGCCCCAGCATTTT. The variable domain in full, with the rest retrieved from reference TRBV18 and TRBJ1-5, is NAGVMQNPRHLVRRRGQEARLRCSPMKGHSHVYWYRQLPEEGLKFMVYLQKENIIDESGMPKERFSAEFPKEGPSILRIQQVVRGDSAAYFCASSPPGVAGNQPQHFGDGTRLSIL.

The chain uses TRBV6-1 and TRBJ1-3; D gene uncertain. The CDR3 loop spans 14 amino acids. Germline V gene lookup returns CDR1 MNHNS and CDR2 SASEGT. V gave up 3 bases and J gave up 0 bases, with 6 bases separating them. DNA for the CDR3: TGTGCCAGCAGTGATACGGTCTCTGGAAACACCATATATTTT. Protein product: CASSDTVSGNTIYF.